The subject of this entry is one T cell receptor (beta chain). Its specificity is not known. The record originates from a study of beta chain features in type 1 diabetes. Since all of the isolated RNA was reverse transcribed, expressed TCRB transcripts were what got sequenced. Method: immunoSEQ multiplex PCR; TCRdb's copy keeps in-frame clones and lacks some. This repertoire shows hundreds of thousands of clones, about a sixth found once; its top ten account for about 0.025%. CD45RO/CCR7/CD25/CD127/CD95/CD27 separated CD4+ naive, central memory, regulatory and stem cell-like memory cells by sorting. Study-level results: Individuals with type 1 diabetes displayed fewer insertions and more deletions at VDJ junctions. A cDNA-based sequencing approach could over-represent cells with high TCR expression. The naive, central memory and Treg TCRB repertoires looked more alike in patients than they did in healthy donors.

This CDR3 spans 15 amino acids. The germline CDR1 and CDR2 sequences are LGHNA and YSLEER. J was trimmed by 7 bases and V by 2 bases; bases with no gene match: 4. Sequencing used naive CD4+ T cells from blood. This receptor was taken from a woman younger than 35 in good health. The rearrangement uses TRBV4-3 and TRBJ2-3, with 12 bases identical to TRBD2. This CDR3 reads CASSQTSGRRYTQYF. For the CDR3, the DNA is TGCGCCAGCAGCCAAACTAGCGGGAGGCGATATACGCAGTATTTT.